These T cell receptor beta chains were read from a single sample in a study of low-dose radiotherapy and immunotherapy resistance in tumors. One entry per CDR3 protein results from TCRdb running MiXCR on the reads. In the table there are 35,000 to 50,000 distinct CDR3 sequences, roughly 20% of which are singletons. The specimen was PBMCs, collected after low-dose radiotherapy plus immunotherapy. These receptors were taken from a female donor with ovarian cancer. Both conserved end residues are part of each CDR3. The D gene is left open where the match is weak. Only part of the rows carry a size: once, few, many, or a class if the clone is expanded.

V gene	D gene	J gene	clone size	CDR3 protein	CDR3 DNA
TRBV28	TRBD1	TRBJ1-2	NA	CATDVRPGQGHGYTF	TGTGCCACCGATGTTAGACCGGGACAGGGGCATGGCTACACCTTC
TRBV28	NA	TRBJ2-1	NA	CASNLRLSEQFF	TGTGCCAGCAACCTCCGACTGAGTGAGCAGTTCTTC
TRBV7-2	NA	TRBJ2-3	NA	CASSLGMGLRRDTQYF	TGTGCCAGCAGCTTAGGTATGGGACTCCGGAGGGATACGCAGTATTTT
TRBV6-6	NA	TRBJ1-5	NA	CASGKGDQPQHF	TGTGCCAGCGGGAAGGGGGATCAGCCCCAGCATTTT
TRBV9	NA	TRBJ2-5	many	CASSVLGAVQETQYF	TGTGCCAGCAGCGTACTAGGGGCAGTGCAAGAGACCCAGTACTTC
TRBV5-1	TRBD2	TRBJ2-1	many	CASSSGLAGGMHEQFF	TGCGCCAGCAGCTCAGGACTAGCGGGGGGTATGCATGAGCAGTTCTTC
TRBV4-2	TRBD2	TRBJ2-1	many	CASSQLAGAYNEQFF	TGTGCCAGCAGCCAACTAGCGGGAGCCTACAATGAGCAGTTCTTC
TRBV19	NA	TRBJ1-3	many	CASRPPDSSSVGNTIYF	TGTGCCAGTAGACCGCCGGACAGTTCGAGTGTTGGAAACACCATATATTTT
TRBV28	NA	TRBJ2-3	NA	CASSSRGTTDTQYF	TGTGCCAGCAGCTCGAGGGGGACCACAGATACGCAGTATTTT
TRBV19	TRBD1	TRBJ1-2	few	CASSTGTGAPKRGYTF	TGTGCCAGTAGTACCGGGACAGGGGCCCCGAAGCGGGGCTACACCTTC
TRBV6-1	NA	TRBJ2-3	many	CASSEVGSSTDTQYF	TGTGCCAGCAGTGAAGTGGGGTCAAGCACAGATACGCAGTATTTT
TRBV28	NA	TRBJ1-1	few	CASLRNTEAFF	TGTGCCAGCCTCCGGAACACTGAAGCTTTCTTT
TRBV20-1	TRBD1	TRBJ1-5	many	CSASEGQGANQPQHF	TGCAGTGCTAGTGAGGGACAGGGGGCCAATCAGCCCCAGCATTTT
TRBV28	TRBD1	TRBJ2-7	NA	CASRGQASYEQYF	TGTGCCAGCCGCGGACAGGCCTCCTACGAGCAGTACTTC
TRBV25-1	TRBD1	TRBJ2-2	many	CASSWDRVSGELFF	TGTGCCAGCAGTTGGGACAGGGTCAGCGGGGAGCTGTTTTTT
TRBV18	TRBD1	TRBJ1-1	many	CASSTDRAEAFF	TGTGCCAGCTCAACCGACAGGGCTGAAGCTTTCTTT
TRBV2	NA	TRBJ2-2	many	CASSTYTGELFF	TGTGCCAGCAGCACATACACCGGGGAGCTGTTTTTT
TRBV5-3	TRBD1	TRBJ2-1	medium-sized	CASSLRTGLGPNEQFF	TGTGCCAGCAGCTTAAGGACAGGACTTGGCCCCAATGAGCAGTTCTTC
TRBV18	NA	TRBJ1-2	NA	CASSPDSTYGYTF	TGTGCCAGCTCACCGGACAGCACCTATGGCTACACCTTC
TRBV5-6	NA	TRBJ2-5	NA	CASSRTVQEIQYF	TGTGCCAGCAGCAGGACAGTCCAAGAGATCCAGTACTTC
TRBV9	NA	TRBJ2-2	many	CASRGQTNTGELFF	TGTGCCAGCCGCGGACAGACGAACACCGGGGAGCTGTTTTTT
TRBV18	NA	TRBJ1-1	many	CASSPRESLEGSTEAFF	TGTGCCAGCTCACCCCGGGAGAGCTTGGAGGGGTCCACTGAAGCTTTCTTT
TRBV29-1	NA	TRBJ2-1	many	CSAEGLGNEQFF	TGCAGCGCCGAGGGGCTGGGGAATGAGCAGTTCTTC
TRBV7-9	NA	TRBJ2-6	NA	CASSLVGVSGANVLTF	TGTGCCAGCAGCTTAGTAGGTGTCTCTGGGGCCAACGTCCTGACTTTC
TRBV9	TRBD1	TRBJ1-2	many	CASSVGGQGARGYTF	TGTGCCAGCAGCGTAGGGGGACAGGGGGCTCGTGGCTACACCTTC
TRBV14	NA	TRBJ2-3	many	CASSQDAASAYADTQYF	TGTGCCAGCAGCCAAGACGCCGCTAGCGCTTATGCAGATACGCAGTATTTT
TRBV6-1	NA	TRBJ2-3	many	CASSEGWGGRTDTQYF	TGTGCCAGCAGTGAAGGGTGGGGGGGCCGGACAGATACGCAGTATTTT
TRBV29-1	NA	TRBJ1-2	many	CSVGGPRGYTF	TGCAGCGTAGGGGGACCCCGTGGCTACACCTTC
TRBV20-1	TRBD1	TRBJ2-1	many	CSARTGGSTYNEQFF	TGCAGTGCGCGCACAGGGGGTAGTACCTACAATGAGCAGTTCTTC
TRBV3-1	TRBD1	TRBJ1-4	many	CASSGLGRDRGPGEKLFF	TGTGCCAGCAGCGGACTCGGTCGGGACAGGGGGCCCGGTGAAAAACTGTTTTTT
TRBV5-4	TRBD2	TRBJ2-1	medium-sized	CASSPGGLAGGNEQFF	TGTGCCAGCAGCCCAGGTGGCCTAGCGGGGGGGAATGAGCAGTTCTTC